This entry describes one TCR beta chain. Patients of the Seattle cohort, enrolled during active infection, were followed longitudinally. This entry belongs to a study of blood T cell repertoires in COVID-19. Study as a whole: Samples of COVID-19 (acute and convalescent) were obtained from the United States, Italy and Spain. T cells, B-cell-depleted T cells, or PBMCs provided the cDNA or gDNA that served as material.

V lost 8 bases and J 2 bases, leaving 15 bases between the germline ends. This CDR3 spans 14 amino acids. The germline V gene has CDR1 SNHLY and CDR2 FYNNEI. In the study's own analysis: Reference gene primers were amplified, and this amplification served to estimate nucleated cell counts. Clones were sequenced by immunoSEQ multiplex PCR, and TCRdb holds only the in-frame ones, with some missing. From that table come the V and J calls and clone size; the DNA was used to work out D and trimming. The sample shows some 140,000 clones, roughly 77% of them seen only once. The receptor's source is a woman in her 70s with COVID-19, enrolled during active disease. The chain recombines TRBV2 with TRBJ1-1; the D gene is possibly TRBD1 (6 bases). The sample was peripheral blood. The CDR3 DNA is TGTGCCAGCCACGCCGGACAGAAAAACACTGAAGCTTTCTTT. Translated, it gives CASHAGQKNTEAFF.